Sequencing of this T cell receptor (beta chain) was carried out in a study of cytomegalovirus exposure and HLA in healthy donors. Both 60 Vbeta primers and 13 Jbeta primers went into the PCR. The repertoire was sequenced with immunoSEQ multiplex PCR; TCRdb's copy has only in-frame clones and lacks some. The table shows 140,000 to 150,000 clones, with roughly 62% occurring only once. The V gene lost 1 base and the J gene lost 1 base, with 8 bases spanning the gap. In germline, CDR1 is SGHRS, CDR2 YFSETQ. The CDR3 length is 14 residues. The sample taken for sequencing was PBMCs. The chain uses TRBV5-1 and TRBJ1-1; TRBD1 is a possible D gene (6 bases). This receptor was taken from a male donor in good health and CMV-seronegative. This chain's CDR3 is CASSLRTENTEAFF. The CDR3 DNA follows: TGCGCCAGCAGCTTGCGGACAGAGAACACTGAAGCTTTCTTT.